The 3 T cell receptor beta chains presented below share a single source sample, sequenced in a study of T-cell reconstitution after alpha-beta-depleted transplantation in children. Using unique molecular identifiers, the investigators prepared the TCRbeta library. Each CDR3 protein is one row after TCRdb ran MiXCR on the PCR reads. The sample shows 480,000 or so distinct CDR3 sequences, about 11% of them seen only once. Sample: PBMCs, taken before TCRalphabeta/CD19-depleted stem cell transplant. The receptors originated from a child aged 2-15 years with inherited bone marrow failure, due to receive a stem cell transplant.

This clonotype was seen repeatedly, ten times or more. The chain's CDR3 is CASSLSIIADTQYF. The CDR3 nucleotides are TGTGCCAGCAGCTTATCCATTATTGCAGATACGCAGTATTTT. The V call is TRBV7-9, the J call TRBJ2-3, with D hard to call. Germline V lookup: CDR1 SEHNR, CDR2 FQNEAQ (reference sequence). This CDR3 has 14 amino acids. V was cut by 2 bases and J by 4 bases, with 10 bases left in between.

A note on this clonotype: With a much larger clone just one base away, this may be a read error. This chain links TRBV11-2 with TRBJ2-2; 14 positions match TRBD2. The germline CDR1 and CDR2 sequences are SGHAT and FQNNGV. This CDR3 region has 17 residues. The CDR3 loop is CASRLGGLAGEGGELFF. The CDR3 DNA follows: TGTGCCAGCAGATTAGGGGGACTAGCGGGAGAGGGCGGGGAGCTGTTTTTT. Variable domain in full (rest from reference TRBV11-2 and TRBJ2-2): EAGVAQSPRYKIIEKRQSVAFWCNPISGHATLYWYQQILGQGPKLLIQFQNNGVVDDSQLPKDRFSAERLKGVDSTLKIQPAKLEDSAVYLCASRLGGLAGEGGELFFGEGSRLTVL.

In its sample, this clonotype was seen a few times. The chain carries TRBV30 and TRBJ2-3; the D gene is possibly TRBD1 (6 bases). Germline CDR1 GTSNPN, CDR2 SVGIG (reference sequence). The CDR3 runs to 14 residues. Trimming pared 6 bases from V and 3 bases from J, leaving 16 bases between. The CDR3 DNA reads as TGTGCCTGCGTCGGACAGCCCGGGACAGATACGCAGTATTTT. Translated, it gives CACVGQPGTDTQYF.